The sequence of this TCR beta chain was determined in a study of cytomegalovirus exposure and HLA in healthy donors. Study-wide results and limits: The tendency of first-cohort TCR clusters to co-occur in the 110 or so validation repertoires emerged from a later analysis.

A remark on this clone: Its matching antigen is unknown.

Assay: immunoSEQ multiplex PCR; the TCRdb copy retains only in-frame clones and omits some. The profile covers 250,000 or so clones, with around nine tenths appearing a single time and about 3% taken by the ten largest. The ends were cut back, 0 bases at V and 3 bases at J, with 9 bases in the middle. The CDR3 consists of 14 residues. Per the germline V gene, CDR1 is MNHEY and CDR2 is SVGAGI. The source material was PBMCs. The V gene is TRBV6-5, the J gene TRBJ2-7; D unclear. This clonotype originated in a man aged 18 to 29 in good health and CMV-seronegative. The CDR3 loop reads CASSYSADNYEQYF. For the CDR3, the DNA is TGTGCCAGCAGTTACTCCGCAGATAACTACGAGCAGTACTTC.